This TCR beta chain was found in a study of blood T cells in healthy people across ages. Primed by a sample-barcoded 5' primer and a J-beta primer mix, a second PCR proceeded for 7 to 11 cycles. TCRdb redid the calling of the 5' RACE reads with MiXCR, one entry per CDR3 protein. The data contain hundreds of thousands of distinct CDR3 sequences, approximately 24% of them singletons. The V gene's germline CDR1 is SGHNT and CDR2 YYREEE (reference sequence). J lost 2 bases, V lost 4 bases, and 6 bases had no gene match. The CDR3 consists of 15 residues. The authors drew 7.5 to 10 milliliters of peripheral blood from each donor. Isolating PBMCs gave at least 6 million of these cells per sample. These records were also assigned to another study, of T cells of mothers and their children. In that study: Researchers report slightly higher, though non-significant, overlap in related mother-child pairs than in unrelated pairs.

The gene calls are TRBV5-4 and TRBJ2-3; TRBD1 matches at 8 bases. This TCR came from a boy younger than 18 in good health. The specimen was blood. CDR3 in DNA: TGTGCCAGCAGCACCGGACAGGGCCCCACAGATACGCAGTATTTT. Translation gives CASSTGQGPTDTQYF.